The subject of this entry is one T cell receptor (beta chain). Losses at the gene ends were 6 bases for V and 6 bases for J; bases not matched to a gene: 7. This CDR3 spans 13 amino acids. This entry is derived from a study of blood T cell repertoires in COVID-19. Study background: Samples representing acute and convalescent COVID-19 were sourced from the United States, Italy and Spain. PBMCs, B-cell-depleted T cells, or T cells were the source of the cDNA or gDNA that made up the material.

Some clones are missing from TCRdb's copy, which holds only in-frame ones; the method was immunoSEQ multiplex PCR. Of 250,000 to 350,000 clones in the sample, roughly 87% were seen once. This clonotype was sampled from a man aged 18-30 years with active or convalescent COVID-19. Specimen: peripheral blood. The chain combines TRBV12-3 or TRBV12-4 with TRBJ2-7; the match to TRBD1 covers 8 bases. The DNA of the CDR3 is TGTGCCAGCAGCCAGACAGGGGCTGGCGAGCAGTACTTC. This codes for CASSQTGAGEQYF.